This T cell receptor (beta chain) originates from a study of shared clonotypes between healthy human individuals. As for the study in general: Aged 18 to 49, the donors were two women and three men. The study's findings and limits: How much donors shared clonotypes was expected to be affected by sequencing depth.

CDR1 is LNHDA and CDR2 is SQIVND in the germline V gene (reference sequence). The CDR3 length is 16 residues. J gave up 5 bases and V 5 bases, and 15 bases lay outside the gene matches. The assay was carried out at the deep level. Genomic DNA from each subset was divided evenly over several immunoSEQ plates. Repertoires were generated with immunoSEQ multiplex PCR, while TCRdb's copy carries only in-frame clones and drops some. The sample consists of more than 450,000 clones, 79% of them appearing once. On this clone: The antigen is undetermined.

The source of this sequence is a woman between 40 and 50 years old in good health. Some clones in this sample may be carry-over from other donors' samples. The V gene is TRBV19, the J gene TRBJ2-7; 7 bases agree with TRBD1. Sequencing used PBMCs. In DNA form, the CDR3 reads TGTGCCAGTAGTGCCACACCGGGACAGCTTATCCACGAGCAGTACTTC. Encoded protein: CASSATPGQLIHEQYF.